This T cell receptor (beta chain) was documented in a study of shared clonotypes between healthy human individuals. Study-wide results and limits: There were few donors, and this limited the genetic and exposure-history diversity represented.

Each sample came from a Caucasian adult donor living in Nashville, Tennessee. Concerning this clone: Its antigen remains unknown.

J lost 14 bases, V lost 1 base, and 7 bases had no gene match. Looked up from germline, CDR1 is SGHTA and CDR2 is FQGNSA. The CDR3 spans 13 residues. It was across several immunoSEQ plates that each subset's genomic DNA was evenly split. Authors' processing steps: ImmunoSEQ yielded junction-only sequences lacking quality scores, so filtering differed. Sequencing was performed with immunoSEQ multiplex PCR; in TCRdb, only in-frame clones are kept and a portion is missing. The V and J calls and clone size are taken from that table; D and trimming were inferred from the DNA. The profile shows 520,000 or so clones, 70% to 80% of them singletons.

This sequence was found in a middle-aged woman in good health. Some clones in this sample may be carry-over from other donors' samples. The gene calls are TRBV7-2 and TRBJ2-5; TRBD2 matches at 10 bases. Material for sequencing was PBMCs. CDR3 loop: CASSLDSLAGTYF. In DNA, the CDR3 is TGTGCCAGCAGCTTAGATTCACTAGCGGGAACATACTTC.